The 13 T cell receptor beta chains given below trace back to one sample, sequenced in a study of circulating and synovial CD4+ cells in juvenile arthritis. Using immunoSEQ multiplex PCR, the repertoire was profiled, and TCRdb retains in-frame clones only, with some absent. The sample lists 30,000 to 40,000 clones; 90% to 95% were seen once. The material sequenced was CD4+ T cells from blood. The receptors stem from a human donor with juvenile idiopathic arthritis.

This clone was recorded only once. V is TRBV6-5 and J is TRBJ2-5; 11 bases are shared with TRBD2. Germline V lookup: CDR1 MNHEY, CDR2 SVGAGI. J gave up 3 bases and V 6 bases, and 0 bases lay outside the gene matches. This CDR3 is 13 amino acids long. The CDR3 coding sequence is TGTGCCAGCAGACTAGCGGGGGAAGAGACCCAGTACTTC. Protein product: CASRLAGEETQYF.

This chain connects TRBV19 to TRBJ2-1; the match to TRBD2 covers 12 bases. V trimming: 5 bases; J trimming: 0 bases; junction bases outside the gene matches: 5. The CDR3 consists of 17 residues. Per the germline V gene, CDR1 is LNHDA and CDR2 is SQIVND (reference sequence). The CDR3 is CASSRTSGASSYNEQFF. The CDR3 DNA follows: TGTGCCAGTAGTCGGACTAGCGGGGCTAGCTCCTACAATGAGCAGTTCTTC.

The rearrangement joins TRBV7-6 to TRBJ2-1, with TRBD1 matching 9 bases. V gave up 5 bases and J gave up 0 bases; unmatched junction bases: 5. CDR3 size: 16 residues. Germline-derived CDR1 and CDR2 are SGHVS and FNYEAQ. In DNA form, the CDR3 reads TGTGCCAGCAGCGCACAGACAGGGGGCTCCTACAATGAGCAGTTCTTC. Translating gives CASSAQTGGSYNEQFF.

In DNA, the CDR3 is TGTGCCAGCAGCATTAGCGGCCAAGAGACCCAGTACTTC. Translation gives CASSISGQETQYF. This chain joins TRBV9 and TRBJ2-5; a weak D match, TRBD2 (6 bases). The ends were cut back, 4 bases at V and 1 base at J, with 8 bases in the middle. In germline, CDR1 is SGDLS, CDR2 YYNGEE. The CDR3 length is 13 residues.

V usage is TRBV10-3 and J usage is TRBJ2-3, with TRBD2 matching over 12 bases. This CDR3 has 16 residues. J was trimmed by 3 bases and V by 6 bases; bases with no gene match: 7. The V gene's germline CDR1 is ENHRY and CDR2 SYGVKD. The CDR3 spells CAIRLTSGRSTDTQYF. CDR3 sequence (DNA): TGTGCCATCAGATTGACTAGCGGGAGATCTACAGATACGCAGTATTTT.

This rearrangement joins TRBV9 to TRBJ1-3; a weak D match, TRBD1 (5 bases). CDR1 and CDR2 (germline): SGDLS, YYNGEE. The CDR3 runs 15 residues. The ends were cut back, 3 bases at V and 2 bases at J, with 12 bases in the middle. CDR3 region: CASSGPTGAGNTIYF. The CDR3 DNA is TGTGCCAGCAGCGGACCGACGGGGGCTGGAAACACCATATATTTT.

In DNA form, the CDR3 reads TGTGCCATCAGTGAGTCCGGGACTTTCTACAATGAGCAGTTCTTC. This encodes CAISESGTFYNEQFF. The gene calls are TRBV10-3 and TRBJ2-1, with D possibly being TRBD2 (6 bases). V was pared by 0 bases and J by 3 bases, with 9 bases between. The CDR3 sequence is 15 residues long. The germline V gene encodes CDR1 ENHRY and CDR2 SYGVKD.

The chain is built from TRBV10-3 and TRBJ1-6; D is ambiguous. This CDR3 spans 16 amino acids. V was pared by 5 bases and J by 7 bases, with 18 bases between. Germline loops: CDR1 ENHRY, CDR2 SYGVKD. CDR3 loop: CAISISEGGRNSPLHF. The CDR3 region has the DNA TGTGCCATCAGTATCTCGGAGGGAGGGAGGAATTCACCCCTCCACTTT.

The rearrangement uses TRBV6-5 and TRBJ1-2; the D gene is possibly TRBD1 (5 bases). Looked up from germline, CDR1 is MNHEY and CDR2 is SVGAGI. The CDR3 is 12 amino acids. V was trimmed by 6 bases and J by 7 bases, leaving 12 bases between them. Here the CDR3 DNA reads TGTGCCAGCAGCCCAGGGATAAGTGGCTACACCTTC. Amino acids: CASSPGISGYTF.

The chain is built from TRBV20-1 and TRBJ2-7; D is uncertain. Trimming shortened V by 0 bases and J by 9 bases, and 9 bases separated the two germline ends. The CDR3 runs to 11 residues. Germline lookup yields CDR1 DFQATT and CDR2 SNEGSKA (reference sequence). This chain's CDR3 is CSARDLLGQYF. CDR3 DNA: TGCAGTGCTAGAGACCTCCTAGGGCAGTACTTC.

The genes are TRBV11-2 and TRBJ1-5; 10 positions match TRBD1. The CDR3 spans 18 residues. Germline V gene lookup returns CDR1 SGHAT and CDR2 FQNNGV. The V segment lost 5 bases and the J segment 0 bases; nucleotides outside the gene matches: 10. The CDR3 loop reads CASSPTRTGGFSNQPQHF. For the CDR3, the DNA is TGTGCCAGCAGCCCCACCCGGACAGGGGGGTTTAGCAATCAGCCCCAGCATTTT. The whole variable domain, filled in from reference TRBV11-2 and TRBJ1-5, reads EAGVAQSPRYKIIEKRQSVAFWCNPISGHATLYWYQQILGQGPKLLIQFQNNGVVDDSQLPKDRFSAERLKGVDSTLKIQPAKLEDSAVYLCASSPTRTGGFSNQPQHFGDGTRLSIL.

In DNA, the CDR3 is TGTGCCAGCAGTTTGACCGGGACAGGGGGCCTAGCTAACTATGGCTACACCTTC. Amino acids: CASSLTGTGGLANYGYTF. The chain recombines TRBV27 with TRBJ1-2; the match to TRBD1 covers 12 bases. CDR1 MNHEY and CDR2 SMNVEV come from the germline V gene (reference sequence). The trim removed 3 bases at V and 0 bases at J, leaving 8 bases unmatched. CDR3 length: 18 amino acids.

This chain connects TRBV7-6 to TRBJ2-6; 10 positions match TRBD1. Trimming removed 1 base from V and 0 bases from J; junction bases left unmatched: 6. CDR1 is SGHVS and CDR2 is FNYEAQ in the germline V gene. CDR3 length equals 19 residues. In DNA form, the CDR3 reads TGTGCCAGCAGCTTAGAGTCCGGGACAGGGGTCTCTGGGGCCAACGTCCTGACTTTC. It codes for CASSLESGTGVSGANVLTF.